This T cell receptor beta chain comes out of a study of T cells in Graves' hyperthyroidism and ophthalmopathy. Study in general: Prior to any treatment, at the point of initial diagnosis, peripheral blood was collected.

Germline V gene lookup returns CDR1 MDHEN and CDR2 SYDVKM. V dropped 1 base and J dropped 8 bases, with 5 bases sitting between them. This CDR3 has 12 amino acids. From RNA transcripts, TCR beta CDR3 regions were amplified. The study used the HTBI primer set for a first-round RT-PCR of the TCR CDR3. TCRdb ran MiXCR on the multiplex PCR reads and lists one entry per CDR3 protein. The table records some 350,000 distinct CDR3 sequences, around 14% of them present only once. Reasons for excluding patients were uncontrolled infection, other autoimmune disease, pregnancy or lactation. Blood was obtained at the first hyperthyroidism diagnosis, which preceded any ophthalmopathy symptoms. Extraction of PBMCs used about 9.2 ml of fresh peripheral blood. This clonotype was recorded at least ten times.

Material for sequencing was blood. The TCR originated in a young woman with Graves' hyperthyroidism that later progressed to Graves' ophthalmopathy. The chain uses TRBV28 and TRBJ1-4; no definite D call. This chain's CDR3 is CASSLSAEKLFF. The CDR3 DNA is TGTGCCAGCAGTTTATCGGCGGAAAAACTGTTTTTT.